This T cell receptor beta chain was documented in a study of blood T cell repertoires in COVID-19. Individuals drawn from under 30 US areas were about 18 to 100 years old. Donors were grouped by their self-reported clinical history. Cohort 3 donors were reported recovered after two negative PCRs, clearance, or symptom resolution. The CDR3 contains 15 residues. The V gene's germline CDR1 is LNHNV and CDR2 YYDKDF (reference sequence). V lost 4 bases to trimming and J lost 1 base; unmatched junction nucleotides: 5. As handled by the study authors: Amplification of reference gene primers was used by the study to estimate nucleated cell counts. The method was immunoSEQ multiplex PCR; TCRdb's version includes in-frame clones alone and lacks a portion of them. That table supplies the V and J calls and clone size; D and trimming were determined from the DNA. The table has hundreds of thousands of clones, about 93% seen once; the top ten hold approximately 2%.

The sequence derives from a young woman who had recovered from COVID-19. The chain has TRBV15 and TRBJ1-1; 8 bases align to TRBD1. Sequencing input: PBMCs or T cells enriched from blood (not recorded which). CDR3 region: CATSKRTGKNTEAFF. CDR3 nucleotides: TGTGCCACCAGCAAGCGGACAGGGAAGAACACTGAAGCTTTCTTT.